One and the same sample provided the 17 T cell receptor beta chains below, sequenced in a study of cytomegalovirus exposure and HLA in healthy donors. Clones were read by immunoSEQ multiplex PCR, and TCRdb kept only the in-frame ones, dropping some. Here the sample spans 57,000 or so clones, 91% being singletons. Sequenced material: PBMCs. The receptors derive from a woman in her 30s in good health and CMV-seronegative.

The V call is TRBV7-9, the J call TRBJ1-5, with D perhaps matching TRBD1 (6 bases). The germline V and J ends were trimmed by 7 bases and 6 bases, with 10 bases remaining between them. CDR3 length equals 12 residues. CDR1 and CDR2 (germline): SEHNR, FQNEAQ (reference sequence). CDR3 amino acids: CASTGGSQPQHF. For the CDR3, the DNA is TGTGCCAGCACGGGGGGCAGTCAGCCCCAGCATTTT.

The chain links TRBV7-3 to TRBJ2-1; tentatively, D is TRBD2 (5 bases). The CDR3 spans 13 residues. Germline CDR1 reads SGHTA; CDR2 reads FQGTGA. The ends were cut back, 4 bases at V and 7 bases at J, with 11 bases in the middle. The DNA of the CDR3 is TGTGCCAGCAGCTCCCACCCGGGGAATGAGCAGTTCTTC. Translating gives CASSSHPGNEQFF.

DNA of the CDR3: TGTGCCAGCAGCGCCTCTGCGGCCTCCTACGAGCAGTACTTC. Protein sequence: CASSASAASYEQYF. The chain uses TRBV7-2 and TRBJ2-7; D is uncertain. Trimming pared 5 bases from V and 0 bases from J, leaving 11 bases between. The CDR3 totals 14 residues. Germline V gene sequence: CDR1 SGHTA, CDR2 FQGNSA.

The rearrangement links TRBV27 to TRBJ2-1; 7 nucleotides align to TRBD2. The CDR3 extends over 15 amino acids. Germline V gives CDR1 MNHEY, CDR2 SMNVEV (reference sequence). Trimming at V came to 5 bases and at J to 8 bases, leaving 12 bases not matched to a gene. This CDR3 reads CASSELATIPDEQFF. DNA for the CDR3: TGTGCCAGCAGTGAACTAGCGACCATCCCGGATGAGCAGTTCTTC.

This clone turned up a few times. The rearrangement links TRBV5-4 to TRBJ1-3; tentative D call: TRBD1 (5 bases). The CDR3 consists of 13 residues. The V end was cut by 4 bases, the J end by 4 bases, with 9 bases between. CDR1 is SGHNT and CDR2 is YYREEE in the germline V gene (reference sequence). CDR3 loop: CASSGGDGNTIYF. The CDR3 DNA is TGTGCCAGCAGCGGAGGGGACGGAAACACCATATATTTT.

The chain uses TRBV12-5 and TRBJ2-1, with 10 bases that match TRBD1. Per germline, CDR1 LGHNT and CDR2 FRNRAP. The CDR3 is 20 amino acids. The V segment lost 1 base and the J segment 8 bases; nucleotides outside the gene matches: 20. CDR3 in DNA: TGTGCTAGTGGTTTGGGGTTGACAGGGGGCGGTTTTCGATTTGGGCATGAGCAGTTCTTC. Translated, it gives CASGLGLTGGGFRFGHEQFF. The variable domain in full, completed from reference TRBV12-5 and TRBJ2-1, reads DARVTQTPRHKVTEMGQEVTMRCQPILGHNTVFWYRQTMMQGLELLAYFRNRAPLDDSGMPKDRFSAEMPDATLATLKIQPSEPRDSAVYFCASGLGLTGGGFRFGHEQFFGPGTRLTVL.

The rearrangement links TRBV5-1 to TRBJ2-5, with 12 bases matching TRBD2. The CDR3 runs 21 residues. Germline lookup yields CDR1 SGHRS and CDR2 YFSETQ. The V segment lost 8 bases and the J segment 5 bases; nucleotides outside the gene matches: 28. DNA of the CDR3: TGCGCCAGTTGCAAGTTCGGGGGGACTAGCGGGCCCCGTACCATCGGGGAGACCCAGTACTTC. It specifies CASCKFGGTSGPRTIGETQYF.

The chain recombines TRBV5-4 with TRBJ1-1; D may be TRBD1 (5 bases). V lost 4 bases and J 5 bases, leaving 15 bases between the germline ends. The CDR3 totals 14 residues. Per the germline V gene, CDR1 is SGHNT and CDR2 is YYREEE (reference sequence). The CDR3 DNA reads as TGTGCCAGCAGCCTATCAGTGAAGGGGACTGAAGCTTTCTTT. Its protein product is CASSLSVKGTEAFF.

This chain uses TRBV7-2 with TRBJ1-1; TRBD1 agrees at 12 bases. The CDR3 totals 18 residues. Germline lookup yields CDR1 SGHTA and CDR2 FQGNSA. V was clipped by 5 bases and J by 1 base; unmatched bases: 11. The CDR3 nucleotides read TGTGCCAGCAGCCAAAACCCGGGACAGGGGGCCAAGAACACTGAAGCTTTCTTT. Protein: CASSQNPGQGAKNTEAFF.

V and J are TRBV5-8 and TRBJ1-4, with TRBD1 as a possible D gene (5 bases). The germline V and J ends were trimmed by 0 bases and 5 bases, with 14 bases remaining between them. Germline V lookup: CDR1 SGHTS, CDR2 YDEGEE. The CDR3 totals 16 residues. The CDR3 DNA is TGTGCCAGCAGCTTGGCCGAATGGGGCGTGAATGAAAAACTGTTTTTT. As protein: CASSLAEWGVNEKLFF.

In its sample, this clone was seen a few times. The chain combines TRBV27 with TRBJ2-1, with D unclear. V shed 7 bases and J shed 7 bases, with 14 bases lying between them. The CDR3 length is 13 residues. Germline V gene sequence: CDR1 MNHEY, CDR2 SMNVEV (reference sequence). The CDR3 region has the DNA TGTGCCAGCACCACGTTGGGCAGGAATGAGCAGTTCTTC. This codes for CASTTLGRNEQFF.

V is TRBV5-5 and J is TRBJ2-3; the match to TRBD1 covers 11 bases. Losses at the gene ends were 4 bases for V and 6 bases for J; bases not matched to a gene: 7. Germline assignment: CDR1 SGHKS and CDR2 YYEKEE (reference sequence). CDR3 size: 15 residues. The CDR3 loop is CASSGRDRGSDTQYF. CDR3 bases: TGTGCCAGCAGCGGCCGGGACAGGGGGTCCGATACGCAGTATTTT.

The chain combines TRBV19 with TRBJ1-5; D is perhaps TRBD1 (5 bases). V was shortened by 5 bases and J by 4 bases, with 12 bases between the two germline ends. The germline V gene has CDR1 LNHDA and CDR2 SQIVND (reference sequence). There are 14 residues in the CDR3. The CDR3, as DNA: TGTGCCAGTAGTGTTGACAGTCCTAATCAGCCCCAGCATTTT. It encodes CASSVDSPNQPQHF.

The V gene is TRBV27, the J gene TRBJ1-2; a possible D gene is TRBD1 (6 bases). Trimming took off 3 bases at V and 1 base at J, with 9 bases between the two ends. Germline assignment: CDR1 MNHEY and CDR2 SMNVEV (reference sequence). The CDR3 contains 14 residues. CDR3 sequence reads: CASSLADSNYGYTF. The DNA of the CDR3 is TGTGCCAGCAGTTTGGCGGACAGTAACTATGGCTACACCTTC.

The chain carries TRBV4-3 and TRBJ2-3; D is unclear. V was pared by 0 bases and J by 1 base, with 8 bases between. This CDR3 is 15 amino acids long. The germline V gene has CDR1 LGHNA and CDR2 YSLEER. CDR3 loop: CASSQDEPGTDTQYF. The CDR3 DNA is TGCGCCAGCAGCCAAGATGAGCCGGGCACAGATACGCAGTATTTT.

The chain recombines TRBV7-3 with TRBJ1-2, with a possible D match to TRBD1 (5 bases). V was cut by 4 bases and J by 10 bases, with 22 bases left in between. CDR1 is SGHTA and CDR2 is FQGTGA in the germline V gene. The CDR3 runs 15 residues. Written as DNA, the CDR3 is TGTGCCAGCAGCTCCAGTCAGGGTCTACCCCTTGACTACACCTTC. Translation: CASSSSQGLPLDYTF.

The J gene is TRBJ2-5, the V gene TRBV6-5; no definite D call. The CDR3 totals 15 residues. The germline V and J ends were trimmed by 8 bases and 3 bases, with 19 bases remaining between them. Per the germline V gene, CDR1 is MNHEY and CDR2 is SVGAGI. CDR3 loop: CASSPEKARKETQYF. As DNA, the CDR3 is TGTGCCAGCTCCCCGGAAAAAGCGCGTAAAGAGACCCAGTACTTC.